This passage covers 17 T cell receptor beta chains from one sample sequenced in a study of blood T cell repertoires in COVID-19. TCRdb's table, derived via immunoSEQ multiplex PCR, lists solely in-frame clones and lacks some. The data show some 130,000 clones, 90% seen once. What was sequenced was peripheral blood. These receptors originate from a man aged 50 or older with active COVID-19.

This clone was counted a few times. CDR3 nucleotide sequence: TGTGCCACCAGTGATTCCTTGGGTAGCGGGAGGCGGGGCTCCTACAATGAGCAGTTCTTC. It codes for CATSDSLGSGRRGSYNEQFF. V usage is TRBV24-1 and J usage is TRBJ2-1; 10 nucleotides match TRBD2. With V trimmed by 2 bases and J by 0 bases, 12 bases remained unmatched. The CDR3 sequence is 20 residues long. Germline-derived CDR1 and CDR2 are KGHDR and SFDVKD.

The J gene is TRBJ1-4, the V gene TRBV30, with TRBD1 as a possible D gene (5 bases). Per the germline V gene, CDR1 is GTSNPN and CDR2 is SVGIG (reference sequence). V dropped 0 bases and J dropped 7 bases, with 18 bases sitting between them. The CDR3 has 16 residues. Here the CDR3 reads CAWSVIRRARGEKLFF. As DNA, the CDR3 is TGTGCCTGGAGTGTAATTCGAAGGGCTAGGGGTGAAAAACTGTTTTTT. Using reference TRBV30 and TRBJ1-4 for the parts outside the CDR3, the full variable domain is SQTIHQWPATLVQPVGSPLSLECTVEGTSNPNLYWYRQAAGRGLQLLFYSVGIGQISSEVPQNLSASRPQDRQFILSSKKLLLSDSGFYLCAWSVIRRARGEKLFFGSGTQLSVL.

This chain's CDR3 is CASSLVLGTGGYEQYF. DNA of the CDR3: TGTGCCAGCAGCTTAGTGCTCGGGACCGGGGGCTACGAGCAGTACTTC. The rearrangement links TRBV11-2 to TRBJ2-7, with D perhaps TRBD2 (6 bases). The CDR3 covers 16 residues. Germline assignment: CDR1 SGHAT and CDR2 FQNNGV. The V gene lost 1 base and the J gene lost 3 bases, with 16 bases spanning the gap.

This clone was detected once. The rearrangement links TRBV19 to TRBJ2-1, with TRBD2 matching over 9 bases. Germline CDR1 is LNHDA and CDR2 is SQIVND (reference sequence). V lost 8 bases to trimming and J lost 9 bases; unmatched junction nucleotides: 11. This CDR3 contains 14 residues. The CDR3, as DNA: TGTGCCAGTTCCCACTTGCGGGGGGGCGGTGAGCAGTTCTTC. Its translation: CASSHLRGGGEQFF.

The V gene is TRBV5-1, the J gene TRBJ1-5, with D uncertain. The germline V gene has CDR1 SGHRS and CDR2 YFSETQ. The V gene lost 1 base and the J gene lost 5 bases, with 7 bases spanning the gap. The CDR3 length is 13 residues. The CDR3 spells CASSLSTDQPQHF. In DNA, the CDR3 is TGCGCCAGCAGCTTGAGTACAGATCAGCCCCAGCATTTT.

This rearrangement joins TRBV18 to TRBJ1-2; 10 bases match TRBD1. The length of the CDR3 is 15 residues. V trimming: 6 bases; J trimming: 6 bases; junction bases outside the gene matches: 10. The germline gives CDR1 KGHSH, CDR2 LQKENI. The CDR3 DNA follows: TGTGCCAGCTCCGCCTCCGGGACAGGGGTTAATGGCTACACCTTC. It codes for CASSASGTGVNGYTF.

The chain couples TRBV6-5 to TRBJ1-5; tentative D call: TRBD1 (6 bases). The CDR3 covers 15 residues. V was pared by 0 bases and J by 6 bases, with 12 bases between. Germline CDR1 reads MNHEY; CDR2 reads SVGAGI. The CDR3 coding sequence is TGTGCCAGCAGTTACTCCAGCAGGGGTGGTCAGCCCCAGCATTTT. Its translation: CASSYSSRGGQPQHF.

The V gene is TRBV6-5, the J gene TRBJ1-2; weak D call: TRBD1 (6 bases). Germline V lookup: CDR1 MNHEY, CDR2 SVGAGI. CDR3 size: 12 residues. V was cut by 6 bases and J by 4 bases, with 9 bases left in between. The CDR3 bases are TGTGCCAGCAGACAGACAGGCTATGGCTACACCTTC. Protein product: CASRQTGYGYTF.

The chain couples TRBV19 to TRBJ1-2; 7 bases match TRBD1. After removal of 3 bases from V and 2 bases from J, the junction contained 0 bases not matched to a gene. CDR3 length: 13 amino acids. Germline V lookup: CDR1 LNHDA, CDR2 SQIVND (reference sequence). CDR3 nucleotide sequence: TGTGCCAGTAGTATGGGACAGAACTATGGCTACACCTTC. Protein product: CASSMGQNYGYTF.

CDR3 in amino acids: CASSPGGAGRPSTDTQYF. The DNA of the CDR3 is TGTGCCAGCAGCCCGGGGGGAGCGGGACGACCGAGCACAGATACGCAGTATTTT. The rearrangement joins TRBV9 to TRBJ2-3; 7 positions agree with TRBD2. V lost 4 bases, J lost 0 bases, and 14 bases stayed unmatched. The germline V gene encodes CDR1 SGDLS and CDR2 YYNGEE. The CDR3 extends over 18 amino acids.

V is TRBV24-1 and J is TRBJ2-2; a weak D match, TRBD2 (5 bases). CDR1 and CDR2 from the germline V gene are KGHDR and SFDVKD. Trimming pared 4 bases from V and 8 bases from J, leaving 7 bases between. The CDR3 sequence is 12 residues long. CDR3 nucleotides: TGTGCCACCAGTGAGGGGAGAGGGGAGCTGTTTTTT. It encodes CATSEGRGELFF.

CDR3 amino acids: CASRLFKGGSNQPQHF. CDR3 in DNA: TGTGCCAGCAGGCTCTTCAAAGGGGGAAGCAATCAGCCCCAGCATTTT. The chain employs TRBV27 and TRBJ1-5; D might be TRBD1 (6 bases). V gave up 6 bases and J gave up 1 base, with 16 bases separating them. The CDR3 has 16 amino acids. Germline CDR1 and CDR2: MNHEY and SMNVEV (reference sequence).

CDR3 nucleotides: TGTGCCAGCAGCTTGCAGGGGAACACTGAAGCTTTCTTT. This translates into CASSLQGNTEAFF. The chain couples TRBV5-4 to TRBJ1-1; D might be TRBD1 (5 bases). The V gene's germline CDR1 is SGHNT and CDR2 YYREEE (reference sequence). The CDR3 spans 13 residues. The germline V and J ends were trimmed by 1 base and 1 base, with 5 bases remaining between them.

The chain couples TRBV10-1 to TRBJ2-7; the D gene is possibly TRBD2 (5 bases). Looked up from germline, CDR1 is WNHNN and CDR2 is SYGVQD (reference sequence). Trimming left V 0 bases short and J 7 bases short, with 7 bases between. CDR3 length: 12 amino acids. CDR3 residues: CASSESTGEQYF. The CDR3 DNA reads TGCGCCAGCAGTGAGTCGACGGGGGAGCAGTACTTC.

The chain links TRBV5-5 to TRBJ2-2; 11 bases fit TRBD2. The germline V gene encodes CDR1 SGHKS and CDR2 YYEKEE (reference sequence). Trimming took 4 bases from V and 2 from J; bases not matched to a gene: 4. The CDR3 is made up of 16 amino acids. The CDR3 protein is CASSRGLAGNTGELFF. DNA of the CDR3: TGTGCCAGCAGCCGAGGACTAGCGGGTAACACCGGGGAGCTGTTTTTT.

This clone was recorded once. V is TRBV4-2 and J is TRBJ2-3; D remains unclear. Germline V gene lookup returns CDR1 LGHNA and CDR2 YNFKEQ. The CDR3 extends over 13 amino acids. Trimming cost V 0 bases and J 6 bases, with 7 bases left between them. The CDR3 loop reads CASSQEPGDTQYF. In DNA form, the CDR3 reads TGTGCCAGCAGCCAAGAGCCCGGGGATACGCAGTATTTT.

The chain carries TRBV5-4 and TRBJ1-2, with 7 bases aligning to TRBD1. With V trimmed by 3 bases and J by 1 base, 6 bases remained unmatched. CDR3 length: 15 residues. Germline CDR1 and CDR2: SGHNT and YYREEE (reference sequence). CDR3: CASSYGQAFNYGYTF. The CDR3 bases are TGTGCCAGCAGCTATGGACAGGCCTTTAACTATGGCTACACCTTC.